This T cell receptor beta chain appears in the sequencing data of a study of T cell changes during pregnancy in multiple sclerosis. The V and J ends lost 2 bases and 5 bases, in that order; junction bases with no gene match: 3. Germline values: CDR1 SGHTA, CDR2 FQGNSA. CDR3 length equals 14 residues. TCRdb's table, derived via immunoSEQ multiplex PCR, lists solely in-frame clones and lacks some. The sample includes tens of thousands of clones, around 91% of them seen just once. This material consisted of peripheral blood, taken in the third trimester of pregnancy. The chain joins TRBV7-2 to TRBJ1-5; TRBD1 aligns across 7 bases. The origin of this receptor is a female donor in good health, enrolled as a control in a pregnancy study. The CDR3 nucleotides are TGTGCCAGCAGCTTAAGGCAGGGGGATCAGCCCCAGCATTTT. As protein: CASSLRQGDQPQHF.